What follows are 26 T cell receptor beta chains derived from one specimen sequenced in a study of regulatory T cells in long-lasting Graves disease. Time point described: persistent/refractory GD, antithyroid drugs over 5 years with positive TRAb. PBMC RNA was the source of the TCR library. Investigators prepared the TCR beta libraries by applying iRepertoire HTBI primers and Arm-PCR of CDR3 regions. TCRdb passed the multiplex PCR reads through MiXCR, listing each CDR3 protein once. The sample carries about 450,000 distinct CDR3 sequences, about 25% recorded once. The input for sequencing was peripheral blood mononuclear cells (PBMCs), taken when the disease was refractory, from a patient treated with antithyroid drugs. The source of these receptors is a female donor with Graves disease.

Only a few counts were recorded for this clonotype. The V and J genes are TRBV9 and TRBJ1-2; 7 bases map to TRBD1. CDR1 SGDLS and CDR2 YYNGEE come from the germline V gene. This CDR3 spans 14 amino acids. Germline trimming cut 2 bases from V and 5 bases from J; bases unmatched to any gene: 6. As DNA, the CDR3 is TGTGCCAGCAGCGTGGACAGGTCACGGTATGGCTACACCTTC. Encoded protein: CASSVDRSRYGYTF.

This clonotype was recorded a few times. V and J are TRBV2 and TRBJ2-1, with 12 bases fitting TRBD1. From germline, CDR1 is SNHLY and CDR2 FYNNEI. The CDR3 loop spans 19 amino acids. Losses at the gene ends were 8 bases for V and 6 bases for J; bases not matched to a gene: 20. CDR3 in DNA: TGTGCCAGCGGAAGTCCGGGACAGGGGGCTAGAAGCAAAGTCAATGAGCAGTTCTTC. Translating gives CASGSPGQGARSKVNEQFF.

At least ten counts were recorded for this clonotype. The rearrangement uses TRBV12-3 or TRBV12-4 and TRBJ2-5; D may be TRBD2 (7 bases). Trimming stripped 7 bases from V and 4 bases from J, with 25 bases between. The CDR3 runs 17 residues. CDR3 sequence reads: CASTPRGVKREAETQYF. DNA of the CDR3: TGTGCCAGCACTCCTAGGGGGGTCAAGCGGGAAGCAGAGACCCAGTACTTC.

In this sample, this clonotype turned up a few times. The chain joins TRBV6-1 to TRBJ1-1; D is undetermined. V lost 6 bases to trimming and J lost 3 bases, with 11 bases between them. The CDR3 length is 13 residues. Germline V gene data show CDR1 as MNHNS and CDR2 as SASEGT. The CDR3 bases are TGTGCCAGCAGAGTTCTTAGGGACACTGAAGCTTTCTTT. It translates to CASRVLRDTEAFF.

This clonotype was detected ten times or more. The chain combines TRBV28 with TRBJ2-5, with D perhaps TRBD1 (5 bases). V lost 6 bases and J 3 bases, leaving 14 bases between the germline ends. CDR3 size: 14 residues. Germline V gene sequence: CDR1 MDHEN, CDR2 SYDVKM. The CDR3: CASRYPDRKETQYF. For the CDR3, the DNA is TGTGCCAGCAGGTATCCCGACAGAAAAGAGACCCAGTACTTC.

The chain has TRBV7-2 and TRBJ1-1; D unclear. This CDR3 is built from 13 residues. The V gene's germline CDR1 is SGHTA and CDR2 FQGNSA. V was cut by 4 bases and J by 1 base, with 7 bases left in between. The CDR3 bases are TGTGCCAGCAGCTGGTGGACGAACACTGAAGCTTTCTTT. Its translation: CASSWWTNTEAFF.

This clonotype was found many times. The gene calls are TRBV12-3 or TRBV12-4 and TRBJ2-6, with 7 bases fitting TRBD1. V was pared by 5 bases and J by 4 bases, with 8 bases of the junction left unmatched. The CDR3 loop spans 16 amino acids. The CDR3 DNA reads TGTGCCAGCAGTCCCGCACAGGGGCGCGGGGCCAACGTCCTGACTTTC. This encodes CASSPAQGRGANVLTF.

The chain joins TRBV27 to TRBJ1-1, with a possible D match to TRBD1 (6 bases). The germline V gene has CDR1 MNHEY and CDR2 SMNVEV (reference sequence). This CDR3 region has 17 residues. The V and J ends lost 2 bases and 1 base respectively, with 17 bases between them. The CDR3 is CASSLSSLGGWNTEAFF. CDR3 sequence (DNA): TGTGCCAGCAGTTTAAGTTCTTTGGGGGGCTGGAACACTGAAGCTTTCTTT.

This chain joins TRBV10-3 and TRBJ2-7, with D uncertain. The CDR3 is 12 amino acids. Per germline, CDR1 ENHRY and CDR2 SYGVKD. The V gene lost 9 bases and the J gene lost 3 bases, with 12 bases spanning the gap. This CDR3 is CAIRDFYYEQYF. The CDR3 region has the DNA TGTGCCATAAGAGACTTTTACTACGAGCAGTACTTC.

This clonotype has a single count. A far larger clone is off by one base, so a read error is likely. The genes are TRBV2 and TRBJ1-2, with 7 bases identical to TRBD1. There are 14 residues in the CDR3. Germline-derived CDR1 and CDR2 are SNHLY and FYNNEI. The trim removed 6 bases at V and 1 base at J, leaving 5 bases unmatched. The CDR3 reads CASSSGTDNYGYTF. The CDR3 nucleotides are TGTGCCAGCAGCTCCGGGACAGATAACTATGGCTACACCTTC.

The genes are TRBV7-2 and TRBJ2-7; 11 bases align to TRBD2. The V segment lost 2 bases and the J segment 6 bases; nucleotides outside the gene matches: 9. This CDR3 contains 16 residues. Germline V gene sequence: CDR1 SGHTA, CDR2 FQGNSA. The CDR3 DNA sequence: TGTGCCAGCAGCTTATATCTAGCGGGAGGAGTTCGCGAGCAGTACTTC. Protein sequence: CASSLYLAGGVREQYF.

V and J are TRBV9 and TRBJ2-3, with D perhaps TRBD1 or TRBD2 (5 bases each). CDR3 length: 14 residues. CDR1 and CDR2 from the germline V gene are SGDLS and YYNGEE. Trimming pared 4 bases from V and 1 base from J, leaving 10 bases between. The CDR3 spells CASSPGPRTDTQYF. The CDR3, as DNA: TGTGCCAGCAGCCCGGGACCTCGCACAGATACGCAGTATTTT. The variable domain in full, completed from reference TRBV9 and TRBJ2-3, reads DSGVTQTPKHLITATGQRVTLRCSPRSGDLSVYWYQQSLDQGLQFLIQYYNGEERAKGNILERFSAQQFPDLHSELNLSSLELGDSALYFCASSPGPRTDTQYFGPGTRLTVL.

The V gene is TRBV30, the J gene TRBJ2-5; D is unresolved. V lost 4 bases to trimming and J lost 2 bases, with 8 bases between them. This CDR3 region has 12 residues. The germline V gene encodes CDR1 GTSNPN and CDR2 SVGIG (reference sequence). CDR3 nucleotides: TGTGCCTGGAATGACGGACAAGAGACCCAGTACTTC. Translated: CAWNDGQETQYF. Full variable domain (missing parts from reference TRBV30 and TRBJ2-5): SQTIHQWPATLVQPVGSPLSLECTVEGTSNPNLYWYRQAAGRGLQLLFYSVGIGQISSEVPQNLSASRPQDRQFILSSKKLLLSDSGFYLCAWNDGQETQYFGPGTRLLVL.

This clonotype has just one count. This chain links TRBV5-1 with TRBJ2-2; 7 bases agree with TRBD1. From germline, CDR1 is SGHRS and CDR2 YFSETQ. The ends lost 3 bases at V and 4 bases at J; junction bases unmatched: 6. The CDR3 runs to 15 residues. This chain's CDR3 is CASSSGQPPTGELFF. Here the CDR3 DNA reads TGCGCCAGCAGCTCGGGACAGCCCCCCACCGGGGAGCTGTTTTTT.

V usage is TRBV20-1 and J usage is TRBJ2-3, with D tentatively TRBD1 or TRBD2 (5 bases each). The CDR3 sequence is 14 residues long. Germline V lookup: CDR1 DFQATT, CDR2 SNEGSKA (reference sequence). V was shortened by 3 bases and J by 6 bases, with 16 bases between the two germline ends. The CDR3 region is CSASSAGSRDTQYF. CDR3 coding DNA: TGCAGTGCTAGTTCGGCAGGGAGTAGGGATACGCAGTATTTT.

This clonotype was observed a few times. The chain joins TRBV7-2 to TRBJ1-5, with a possible D match to TRBD1 (6 bases). The V end was cut by 5 bases, the J end by 7 bases, with 18 bases between. CDR1 and CDR2 (germline): SGHTA, FQGNSA. This CDR3 spans 15 amino acids. This CDR3 is CASSRGAAESQPQHF. In DNA, the CDR3 is TGTGCCAGCAGCAGGGGGGCAGCCGAATCCCAGCCCCAGCATTTT.

A note on this clonotype: In this CDR3 the conserved last residue, phenylalanine or tryptophan, is missing, so a read error is likely. CDR3 sequence: CASSLGRQGNIEQYL. The DNA of the CDR3 is TGTGCCAGCAGCTTAGGAAGACAGGGGAATATCGAGCAGTACCTC. The chain is built from TRBV13 and TRBJ2-7; 8 bases line up with TRBD1. Germline V gives CDR1 PRHDT, CDR2 FYEKMQ (reference sequence). Trimming took 0 bases from V and 6 from J; bases not matched to a gene: 7. This CDR3 has 15 residues.

This clonotype has only a few counts. The V and J genes are TRBV5-5 and TRBJ1-1, with TRBD1 identical over 7 bases. Trimming cost V 2 bases and J 0 bases; bases outside gene matches: 10. There are 17 residues in the CDR3. The germline V gene has CDR1 SGHKS and CDR2 YYEKEE (reference sequence). The CDR3 region is CASSFFAGQRMNTEAFF. The CDR3 coding sequence is TGTGCCAGCAGCTTTTTTGCGGGACAGAGGATGAACACTGAAGCTTTCTTT.

The chain is built from TRBV7-3 and TRBJ2-3, with D perhaps matching TRBD2 (5 bases). Between the trimmed V and J ends, which lost 5 bases and 2 bases, there was a span of 23 bases. The CDR3 consists of 18 residues. Germline CDR1 SGHTA, CDR2 FQGTGA. In DNA form, the CDR3 reads TGTGCCAGCAGCATGAGCCCGCGTGGCGGGCTTAACACAGATACGCAGTATTTT. Translated: CASSMSPRGGLNTDTQYF.

This clonotype was detected many times. The V gene is TRBV20-1, the J gene TRBJ2-6; the match to TRBD2 covers 7 bases. After removal of 6 bases from V and 0 bases from J, the junction contained 14 bases not matched to a gene. CDR1 and CDR2 from the germline V gene are DFQATT and SNEGSKA (reference sequence). This CDR3 contains 18 residues. The CDR3 sequence: CSARGSGGLDSGANVLTF. The CDR3 DNA sequence: TGCAGTGCCCGCGGCTCCGGGGGGTTAGACTCTGGGGCCAACGTCCTGACTTTC.

This chain links TRBV29-1 with TRBJ2-7; D ambiguous. This CDR3 has 13 amino acids. CDR1 and CDR2 (germline): SQVTM, ANQGSEA. Trimming removed 1 base from V and 5 bases from J, with 12 bases in between. The CDR3 sequence is CSVEGPSRNEQYF. CDR3 nucleotides: TGCAGCGTTGAAGGGCCCAGTCGGAACGAGCAGTACTTC.

This clonotype showed up many times. This sequence joins TRBV4-3 and TRBJ2-7; a weak D match, TRBD1 (6 bases). Germline loops: CDR1 LGHNA, CDR2 YSLEER. CDR3 length: 15 residues. Trimming removed 3 bases from V and 7 bases from J, with 19 bases in between. The CDR3 sequence is CASSQYRDISWEQYF. CDR3 bases: TGCGCCAGCAGCCAGTACCGGGACATAAGCTGGGAGCAGTACTTC.

This clonotype appeared many times. V and J are TRBV28 and TRBJ1-4; 7 nucleotides agree with TRBD1. J lost 7 bases, V lost 6 bases, and 8 bases had no gene match. Per the germline V gene, CDR1 is MDHEN and CDR2 is SYDVKM. This CDR3 is 14 amino acids long. CDR3 region: CASRSTGEGEKLFF. Here the CDR3 DNA reads TGTGCCAGCAGGTCCACAGGGGAGGGTGAAAAACTGTTTTTT.

This clonotype was seen repeatedly, ten times or more. The chain links TRBV28 to TRBJ1-2; unclear D gene. V lost 4 bases and J lost 4, with 13 bases in between. The germline CDR1 and CDR2 sequences are MDHEN and SYDVKM. The CDR3 extends over 14 amino acids. The CDR3, as DNA: TGTGCCAGCAGTTCCCCTGCTCCCGCCTATGGCTACACCTTC. Translating it yields CASSSPAPAYGYTF.

This clonotype has a count of ten or more. The V and J genes are TRBV7-2 and TRBJ2-7; TRBD2 matches at 7 bases. The CDR3 totals 15 residues. V dropped 3 bases and J dropped 1; count of bases not matched to a gene: 6. The germline V gene encodes CDR1 SGHTA and CDR2 FQGNSA. The CDR3 bases are TGTGCCAGCAGCTTGCGCGGGGAGGGATCCTACGAGCAGTACTTC. It yields the protein CASSLRGEGSYEQYF.

This sequence joins TRBV29-1 and TRBJ2-7, with D possibly matching TRBD1 (6 bases). V lost 4 bases and J lost 2, with 9 bases in between. Per the germline V gene, CDR1 is SQVTM and CDR2 is ANQGSEA. This CDR3 has 12 amino acids. CDR3 sequence: CSVGDTTYEQYF. CDR3 coding DNA: TGCAGCGTTGGGGACACCACCTACGAGCAGTACTTC.